This is a list of T cell receptor beta chains from one sample in a study of T cells in Graves' hyperthyroidism and ophthalmopathy. One entry per CDR3 protein results from TCRdb running MiXCR on the multiplex PCR reads. Of 620,000 or so distinct CDR3 sequences detected, around 15% appear once; the ten largest clones hold around 12%. Sequenced sample: blood. These receptors came from a woman aged 50 to 65 with Graves' ophthalmopathy. The CDR3 runs from the conserved cysteine through the conserved F or W. A D gene is named only where the DNA matches it firmly. The listing skips clone size in some rows; elsewhere it reads once, few, many or a size class.

J: TRBJ1-3
size: few
V: TRBV7-2
D: NA
DNA: TGTGCCAGCAGCTTAGTTGCGGGGGCTCACTCTGGAAACACCATATATTTT
CDR3: CASSLVAGAHSGNTIYF

J: TRBJ2-1
size: NA
V: TRBV5-6
D: TRBD2
DNA: TGTGCCAGCAGCCCGGGACTAGCGGGAGGCCCCGCCGGTGAGCAGTTCTTC
CDR3: CASSPGLAGGPAGEQFF

J: TRBJ2-2
size: NA
V: TRBV9
D: NA
DNA: TGTGCCAGCAGCGTAGCGGGGCGCACCGGGGAGCTGTTTTTT
CDR3: CASSVAGRTGELFF

J: TRBJ2-4
size: few
V: TRBV18
D: NA
DNA: TGTGCCAGCTCACCACCGGGGACGGCAGGGGCCGGCATTCAGTACTTC
CDR3: CASSPPGTAGAGIQYF

J: TRBJ2-5
size: many
V: TRBV27
D: TRBD2
DNA: TGTGCCAGCAGTAAACTAGCGGGAAGGGGAGAGACCCAGTACTTC
CDR3: CASSKLAGRGETQYF

J: TRBJ1-1
size: NA
V: TRBV10-3
D: TRBD1
DNA: TGTGCCATCAGTGAGGGAGGACAGGGGGTCGGCACTGAAGCTTTCTTT
CDR3: CAISEGGQGVGTEAFF

J: TRBJ1-5
size: NA
V: TRBV29-1
D: NA
DNA: TGCAGCGTTGCACAGAGCAATCAGCCCCAGCATTTT
CDR3: CSVAQSNQPQHF

J: TRBJ1-6
size: NA
V: TRBV20-1
D: NA
DNA: TGCAGTGCTACGCCGCGGGGGGGGCGCTCCTATAATTCACCCCTCCACTTT
CDR3: CSATPRGGRSYNSPLHF

J: TRBJ2-2
size: NA
V: TRBV4-2
D: TRBD2
DNA: TGTGCCAGCAGCCAAGAACCTAGCGGGAGTCAAAGGGGCGGGGAGCTGTTTTTT
CDR3: CASSQEPSGSQRGGELFF

J: TRBJ2-5
size: NA
V: TRBV24-1
D: NA
DNA: TGTGCCACCAGTGTGGGGTCCGGGAGCCTTGAGACCCAGTACTTC
CDR3: CATSVGSGSLETQYF

J: TRBJ2-7
size: many
V: TRBV5-1
D: TRBD2
DNA: TGCGCCAGCAGCCTCCTAGCGGGGCCAGGGGAGCAGTACTTC
CDR3: CASSLLAGPGEQYF

J: TRBJ2-7
size: many
V: TRBV6-2/TRBV6-3
D: TRBD2
DNA: TGTGCCAGCAGGAAAACTAGCGGGCTTAGCTCCTACGAGCAGTACTTC
CDR3: CASRKTSGLSSYEQYF

J: TRBJ1-5
size: many
V: TRBV12-3/TRBV12-4
D: NA
DNA: TGTGCCAGCAGTCTATACAACCGGGACCAACCCCAGCATTTT
CDR3: CASSLYNRDQPQHF

J: TRBJ1-1
size: many
V: TRBV29-1
D: TRBD1
DNA: TGCAGCGCGGGGGAGGGGGCTATGAACACTGAAGCTTTCTTT
CDR3: CSAGEGAMNTEAFF

J: TRBJ2-5
size: many
V: TRBV20-1
D: TRBD2
DNA: TGCAGTGCTCCAGCGGGAGGGTTGGAGACCCAGTACTTC
CDR3: CSAPAGGLETQYF

J: TRBJ1-1
size: many
V: TRBV29-1
D: TRBD1
DNA: TGCAGCGCAAGGACAGGGGGAAACACTGAAGCTTTCTTT
CDR3: CSARTGGNTEAFF

J: TRBJ1-6
size: few
V: TRBV30
D: NA
DNA: TGTGCCTGGGACAGGAGTTCACCCCTCCACTTT
CDR3: CAWDRSSPLHF

J: TRBJ2-4
size: few
V: TRBV4-2
D: NA
DNA: TGTGCCAGCAGCCAAGATAAAGGTGGGCTGCTGGGAATTCAGTACTTC
CDR3: CASSQDKGGLLGIQYF

J: TRBJ2-3
size: many
V: TRBV20-1
D: NA
DNA: TGCAGTGCTAGAGATACGGTTATAAGCACAGATACGCAGTATTTT
CDR3: CSARDTVISTDTQYF

J: TRBJ2-1
size: few
V: TRBV19
D: TRBD2
DNA: TGTGCCAGTAGTATCCCGCGTCCCGGGACTAGCTCTTACAATGAGCAGTTCTTC
CDR3: CASSIPRPGTSSYNEQFF

J: TRBJ1-2
size: NA
V: TRBV29-1
D: NA
DNA: TGCAGCGTTGTACAGTCTAACTATGGCTACACCTTC
CDR3: CSVVQSNYGYTF

J: TRBJ1-5
size: many
V: TRBV18
D: NA
DNA: TGTGCCAGCTCTCCCTTCGACGGACCCGATCAGCCCCAGCATTTT
CDR3: CASSPFDGPDQPQHF

J: TRBJ2-2
size: few
V: TRBV5-1
D: TRBD2
DNA: TGCGCCAGCAGACCGTGGCAAGCGGGAGTGGGTACCGGGGAGCTGTTTTTT
CDR3: CASRPWQAGVGTGELFF

J: TRBJ2-7
size: few
V: TRBV28
D: TRBD1
DNA: TGTGCCAGCACCCCGGGACAGGACTACGAGCAGTACTTC
CDR3: CASTPGQDYEQYF

J: TRBJ2-5
size: NA
V: TRBV5-6
D: NA
DNA: TGTGCCAGCAGCTTGGTTCGGCAAGAGACCCAGTACTTC
CDR3: CASSLVRQETQYF

J: TRBJ1-3
size: many
V: TRBV2
D: NA
DNA: TGTGCCAGTCAACAGAGTTTTACTGGAAACACCATATATTTT
CDR3: CASQQSFTGNTIYF

J: TRBJ1-3
size: few
V: TRBV6-2/TRBV6-3
D: NA
DNA: TGTGCCAGCAGTTACGTAGGGGGTGGAAACACCATATATTTT
CDR3: CASSYVGGGNTIYF

J: TRBJ2-1
size: many
V: TRBV6-1
D: TRBD2
DNA: TGTGCCAGCAGTACGGGGCTAGCGGGGAACAATGAGCAGTTCTTC
CDR3: CASSTGLAGNNEQFF

J: TRBJ2-4
size: NA
V: TRBV27
D: NA
DNA: TGTGCCAGCAGTTTCCAAAACATTCAGTACTTC
CDR3: CASSFQNIQYF

J: TRBJ1-1
size: many
V: TRBV19
D: NA
DNA: TGTGCCAGTAGTCGAACAGGGAAGGACACTGAAGCTTTCTTT
CDR3: CASSRTGKDTEAFF

J: TRBJ1-2
size: many
V: TRBV7-2
D: NA
DNA: TGTGCCAGCAGCTTAGCCGGTCGGGGAGATGGCTACACCTTC
CDR3: CASSLAGRGDGYTF

J: TRBJ1-5
size: few
V: TRBV19
D: NA
DNA: TGTGCCAGTACGGGGGGGCCCTCTCAAGACAATCAGCCCCAGCATTTT
CDR3: CASTGGPSQDNQPQHF

J: TRBJ2-5
size: many
V: TRBV3-1
D: NA
DNA: TGTGCCAGCAGCCAAGCCCGGGCCCAGTACTTC
CDR3: CASSQARAQYF

J: TRBJ2-1
size: NA
V: TRBV15
D: TRBD2
DNA: TGTGCCACCAGCAGAGACCAAGCGGGAGTCTACAATGAGCAGTTCTTC
CDR3: CATSRDQAGVYNEQFF

J: TRBJ2-5
size: many
V: TRBV7-8
D: NA
DNA: TGTGCCAGCAGCTTAGGGCATGGCGTGGAGACCCAGTACTTC
CDR3: CASSLGHGVETQYF

J: TRBJ2-1
size: many
V: TRBV11-3
D: NA
DNA: TGTGCCAGCAGCTTATCCGGGACAAAGTACAATGAGCAGTTCTTC
CDR3: CASSLSGTKYNEQFF

J: TRBJ2-1
size: many
V: TRBV11-1
D: NA
DNA: TGTGCCAGCAGCTTAGTTCGAAGGCGAGTGGGACATTACAATGAGCAGTTCTTC
CDR3: CASSLVRRRVGHYNEQFF

J: TRBJ2-3
size: many
V: TRBV20-1
D: TRBD2
DNA: TGCAGTGCTAGAGGGTTGGTAGCGGGGACCGTCCCAGATACGCAGTATTTT
CDR3: CSARGLVAGTVPDTQYF

J: TRBJ2-5
size: NA
V: TRBV6-5
D: NA
DNA: TGTGCCAGCAGTTACTCGAGGGCACAGGAGACCCAGTACTTC
CDR3: CASSYSRAQETQYF

J: TRBJ2-6
size: many
V: TRBV7-2
D: NA
DNA: TGTGCCAGCAGCCCTCGGGAGAGGGTACGATCTGGGGCCAACGTCCTGACTTTC
CDR3: CASSPRERVRSGANVLTF

J: TRBJ2-7
size: many
V: TRBV11-2
D: NA
DNA: TGTGCCAGCAGCTTAATAAGGTCAAACCACGAGCAGTACTTC
CDR3: CASSLIRSNHEQYF

J: TRBJ1-5
size: few
V: TRBV6-1
D: NA
DNA: TGTGCCAGCAGTGAAGAAAGGGGGACCTATCAGCCCCAGCATTTT
CDR3: CASSEERGTYQPQHF

J: TRBJ2-1
size: NA
V: TRBV6-2/TRBV6-3
D: NA
DNA: TGTGCCAGCAGCGCGACTAGTAATGAGCAGTTCTTC
CDR3: CASSATSNEQFF

J: TRBJ2-3
size: many
V: TRBV20-1
D: TRBD1
DNA: TGCAGTGCCAGACAGGGAACTAGCACAGATACGCAGTATTTT
CDR3: CSARQGTSTDTQYF

J: TRBJ2-7
size: few
V: TRBV4-3
D: TRBD2
DNA: TGCGCCAGCAGCCAATCTAGCGGGACCCCCTACGAGCAGTACTTC
CDR3: CASSQSSGTPYEQYF

J: TRBJ1-3
size: many
V: TRBV2
D: NA
DNA: TGTGCCAGCAGTGGAGGGCCTGGAAACACCATATATTTT
CDR3: CASSGGPGNTIYF

J: TRBJ2-3
size: many
V: TRBV28
D: TRBD2
DNA: TGTGCCAGCAGTTTAATCGTCAACATTGGCGGGCTAGCGGGAGTGAGAGATACGCAGTATTTT
CDR3: CASSLIVNIGGLAGVRDTQYF